A single T cell receptor beta chain is shown here with its context. This clonotype came up many times. Its antigen remains unidentified. No base qualities exist here, and no much larger clone lies one base off it. This sample is drawn from a study of T cells in Graves' hyperthyroidism and ophthalmopathy (dated 2019 in TCRdb). As for the study more broadly: Peripheral blood was collected at initial diagnosis, before any treatment. A discovery cohort of around 98 patients, 43 with Graves' ophthalmopathy and about 60 with stable Graves' hyperthyroidism, was used to find distinguishing TCR V-J signatures. An independent validation cohort of about 20 hyperthyroidism patients and about 16 patients who later progressed to ophthalmopathy tested prospective prediction of ophthalmopathy. The roughly 100 discovery patients were randomly split 7:3 into training and test sets. Thyroid tissue and blood T-cell repertoires from about six Graves' hyperthyroidism patients were also compared in the study. Once sampling was done, hyperthyroidism patients were given methimazole at a starting dose of 30 mg daily, whereas ophthalmopathy patients were given high-dose intravenous methylprednisolone. According to the paper, TCR Vbeta CDR3 sequencing was carried out on over 130 peripheral blood samples, which came from approximately 41 ophthalmopathy, fewer than 80 hyperthyroidism and about 17 progressor patients. Points the paper makes about the study in general: Sample size was not statistically predetermined, and investigators were not blinded to group allocation. In validation, the model predicted progression to ophthalmopathy a median of roughly 6.2 months before onset, with roughly 71% sensitivity and about 72% specificity. Most expanded thyroid clonotypes (frequency above 0.001) were also detected in blood, suggesting blood repertoires may reflect thyroid immune responses. In cross-validation, a model built on a 13 V-J signature told ophthalmopathy apart from stable hyperthyroidism with 87.88% sensitivity and about 81% specificity, and in testing the same model reached 80%/75%.

The TCR beta CDR3 regions were amplified from RNA transcripts. The first round of RT-PCR for the TCR CDR3 was performed with the HTBI primer set and the Qiagen OneStep RT-PCR kit. A second multiplex PCR round built the libraries, followed by size selection and purification. The libraries were sequenced on an Illumina HiSeq2000 using paired-end 100 bp reads. Under the source paper's analysis protocol: SOAPnuke was used to process the raw data, with reads discarded if the reads contained adapters or uncalled bases, had a mean Phred below 15, or lacked an exact constant-primer or identifier match. COPE v1.2.5 was used to merge the high-quality paired reads, and each unique nucleotide sequence was defined as a clonotype. Clonotypes were aligned to IMGT TRBV, TRBD and TRBJ reference segments using MiTCR v1.1. The analysis included only V-J combinations with a frequency above 0.0001, which together covered 99% to 99.2% of the repertoires. The TCS score was defined as F50 (clonal expansion) divided by E x V (chaos), with BLOSUM62-based TCRdist calculated between CDR3 peptides within each V-J. Welch's t-statistics and random forest reduced roughly 530 V-J features to 13, which were used in a naive Bayes classifier (R e1071). TCRdb reanalyzed the raw reads on its own, using fastp at Q25 for trimming and MiXCR for clone calling, and kept in-frame beta chains. Every distinct CDR3 protein forms one entry, paired with its most common genes and DNA. In this record, the V and J calls reflect TCRdb's handling and not the investigators' own analysis. Here the sample has about 350,000 distinct CDR3 sequences; roughly 14% occur a single time. The ten largest make up about 26% of the sample.

Stable Graves' hyperthyroidism was defined as the absence of progression to ophthalmopathy over 18 months of follow-up. Hyperthyroidism patients were newly diagnosed, had a disease duration of under 2 months, and were aged 18 to 65 years. The study excluded patients with uncontrolled infections, other autoimmune diseases, pregnancy or lactation. Diagnoses were established on the basis of clinical symptoms, serum thyroxine and TRAb, thyroid ultrasound, and orbital computed tomography. PBMCs were isolated from about 9 ml of fresh peripheral blood by Ficoll-Paque density gradient centrifugation. Total RNA was extracted with Trizol reagent, and quality was checked on an Agilent 2100 Bioanalyzer. The germline V gene gives CDR1 as SNHLY and CDR2 as FYNNEI. Clipping removes 5 bases from V and 5 bases from J, with 9 as the unmatched junction base count. The CDR3 covers 16 residues, taking in both the cysteine and the phenylalanine. Only CDR3 DNA is held: 48 bases, read in frame from base 1.

The chain couples TRBV2 to TRBJ2-2; a stretch of 9 junction bases matches TRBD1. The sequence came from a woman aged 30 to 39 with Graves' hyperthyroidism. Sequencing input: blood. The CDR3 here reads CASSKTGGDGTGELFF. The base sequence is TGTGCCAGCAGTAAAACAGGGGGCGATGGGACCGGGGAGCTGTTTTTT. With all but the CDR3 taken from the reference TRBV2 and TRBJ2-2 genes, the full variable domain is: EPEVTQTPSHQVTQMGQEVILRCVPISNHLYFYWYRQILGQKVEFLVSFYNNEISEKSEIFDDQFSVERPDGSNFTLKIRSTKLEDSAMYFCASSKTGGDGTGELFFGEGSRLTVL.